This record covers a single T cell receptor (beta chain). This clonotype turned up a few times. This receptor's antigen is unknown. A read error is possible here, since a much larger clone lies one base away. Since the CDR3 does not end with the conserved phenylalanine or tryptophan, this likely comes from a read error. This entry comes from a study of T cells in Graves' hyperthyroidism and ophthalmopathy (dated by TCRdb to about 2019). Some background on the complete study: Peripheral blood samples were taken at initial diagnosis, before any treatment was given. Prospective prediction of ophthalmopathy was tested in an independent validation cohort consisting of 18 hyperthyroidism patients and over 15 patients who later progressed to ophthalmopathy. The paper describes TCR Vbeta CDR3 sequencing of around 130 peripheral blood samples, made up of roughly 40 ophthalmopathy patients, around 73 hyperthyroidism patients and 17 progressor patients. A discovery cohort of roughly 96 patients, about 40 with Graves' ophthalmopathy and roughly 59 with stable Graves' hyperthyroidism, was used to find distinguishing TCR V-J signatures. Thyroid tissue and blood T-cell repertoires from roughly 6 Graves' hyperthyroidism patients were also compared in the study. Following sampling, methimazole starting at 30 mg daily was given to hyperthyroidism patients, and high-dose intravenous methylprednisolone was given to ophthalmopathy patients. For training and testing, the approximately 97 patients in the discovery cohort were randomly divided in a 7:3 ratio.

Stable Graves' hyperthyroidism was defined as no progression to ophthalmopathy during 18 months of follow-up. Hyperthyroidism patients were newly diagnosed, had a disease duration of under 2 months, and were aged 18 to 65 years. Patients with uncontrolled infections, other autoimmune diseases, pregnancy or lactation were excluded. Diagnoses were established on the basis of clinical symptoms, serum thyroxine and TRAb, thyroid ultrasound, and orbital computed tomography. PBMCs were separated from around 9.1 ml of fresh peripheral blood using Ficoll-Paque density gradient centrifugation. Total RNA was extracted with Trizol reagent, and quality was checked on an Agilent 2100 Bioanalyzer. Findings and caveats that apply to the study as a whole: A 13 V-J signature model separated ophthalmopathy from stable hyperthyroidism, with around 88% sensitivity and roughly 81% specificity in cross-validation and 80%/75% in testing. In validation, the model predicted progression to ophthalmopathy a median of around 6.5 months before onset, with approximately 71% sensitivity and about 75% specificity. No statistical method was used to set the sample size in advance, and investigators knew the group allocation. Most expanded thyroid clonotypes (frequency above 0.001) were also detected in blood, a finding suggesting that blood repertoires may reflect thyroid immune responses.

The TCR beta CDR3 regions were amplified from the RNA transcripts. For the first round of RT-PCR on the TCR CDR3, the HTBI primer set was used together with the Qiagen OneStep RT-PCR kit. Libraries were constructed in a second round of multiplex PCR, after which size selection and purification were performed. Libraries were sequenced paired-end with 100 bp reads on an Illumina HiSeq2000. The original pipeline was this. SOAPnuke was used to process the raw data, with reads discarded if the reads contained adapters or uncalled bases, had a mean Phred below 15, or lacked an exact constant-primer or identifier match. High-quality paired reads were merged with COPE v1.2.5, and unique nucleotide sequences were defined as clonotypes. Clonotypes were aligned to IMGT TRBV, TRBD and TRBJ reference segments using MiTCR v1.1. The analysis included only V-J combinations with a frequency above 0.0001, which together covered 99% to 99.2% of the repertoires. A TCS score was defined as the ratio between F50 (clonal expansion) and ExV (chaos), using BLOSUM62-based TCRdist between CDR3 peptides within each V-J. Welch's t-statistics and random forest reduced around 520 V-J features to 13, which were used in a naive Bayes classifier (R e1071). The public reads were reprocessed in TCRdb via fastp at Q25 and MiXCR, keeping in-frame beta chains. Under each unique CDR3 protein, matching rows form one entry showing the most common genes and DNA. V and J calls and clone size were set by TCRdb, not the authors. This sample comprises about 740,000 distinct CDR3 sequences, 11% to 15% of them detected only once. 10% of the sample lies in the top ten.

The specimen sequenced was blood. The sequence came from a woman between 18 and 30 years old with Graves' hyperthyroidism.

The sequenced DNA is TGTGCCAGCAGCTTAGATCAACAGCATGGCTACACCCTC. It specifies CASSLDQQHGYTL. The rearrangement joined TRBV11-2 to TRBJ1-2; no D gene call is confident. Trimming at the junction amounts to 0 bases on V and 6 bases on J, and the germline ends lie 8 bases apart. CDR1 and CDR2, looked up from the germline V gene, are SGHAT and FQNNGV. Termini included, the CDR3 measures 13 amino acids. Left in the record is the CDR3 DNA by itself, 39 bases read in frame from the first base.